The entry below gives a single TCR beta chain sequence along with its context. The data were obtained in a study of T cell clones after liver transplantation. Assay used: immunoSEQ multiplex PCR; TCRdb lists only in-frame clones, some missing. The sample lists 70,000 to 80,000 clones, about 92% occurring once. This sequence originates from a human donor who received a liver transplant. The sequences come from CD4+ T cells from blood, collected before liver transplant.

This chain's CDR3 is CASSTRTAPAGNTIYF. The CDR3 DNA reads TGTGCCAGCAGCACCCGGACCGCGCCGGCTGGAAACACCATATATTTT. This chain joins TRBV11-3 and TRBJ1-3; no reliable D call. The ends were cut back, 5 bases at V and 2 bases at J, with 16 bases in the middle. The CDR3 totals 16 residues. Germline V gene sequence: CDR1 SGHNT, CDR2 YENEEA. Combining the CDR3 with reference TRBV11-3 and TRBJ1-3 gives the whole variable domain EAGVVQSPRYKIIEKKQPVAFWCNPISGHNTLYWYLQNLGQGPELLIRYENEEAVDDSQLPKDRFSAERLKGVDSTLKIQPAELGDSAVYLCASSTRTAPAGNTIYFGEGSWLTVV.